One sample yielded the 26 T cell receptor beta chains listed below, sequenced in a study of PD-1 blockade in classical Hodgkin lymphoma. Every one of the patients relapsed after autologous stem cell transplantation (brentuximab vedotin exposure was variable). Sequenced by immunoSEQ multiplex PCR; TCRdb stores in-frame clones only, minus some. The sample holds around 19,000 clones; around 67% are singletons and the top ten take around a quarter. The sample consisted of peripheral blood mononuclear cells (PBMCs), taken before the second cycle of nivolumab. Receptors were obtained from a human donor with classical Hodgkin lymphoma.

This clone was recorded a few times. The chain recombines TRBV6-1 with TRBJ2-7, with D tentatively TRBD1 (5 bases). The CDR3 totals 11 residues. Germline CDR1 MNHNS, CDR2 SASEGT. V lost 4 bases, J lost 6 bases, and 7 bases lay in between. CDR3 sequence reads: CASSARGEQYF. The CDR3 DNA reads TGTGCCAGCAGTGCAAGGGGCGAGCAGTACTTC.

Concerning this clone: One junction end disagrees with the germline gene, perhaps due to a read error. The CDR3 sequence is CASSLTLGDNYSF. DNA of the CDR3: TGTGCCAGCAGCTTGACTTTGGGGGACAACTACTCCTTC. V is TRBV5-4 and J is TRBJ2-7, with D possibly TRBD1 on 6 matching bases. Germline V gene data show CDR1 as SGHNT and CDR2 as YYREEE (reference sequence). The CDR3 is 13 residues long.

The rearrangement joins TRBV25-1 to TRBJ2-7; TRBD2 is a possible D gene (6 bases). The CDR3 spans 15 residues. Trimming shortened V by 10 bases and J by 4 bases, and 23 bases separated the two germline ends. CDR1 is MGHDK and CDR2 is SYGVNS in the germline V gene. CDR3 in DNA: TGTGCCACCCTACCGTACGCTAGCGAGAGATACGAGCAGTACTTC. It specifies CATLPYASERYEQYF.

The gene calls are TRBV15 and TRBJ1-2, with TRBD1 matching over 8 bases. J gave up 6 bases and V 5 bases, and 5 bases lay outside the gene matches. CDR1 is LNHNV, CDR2 YYDKDF, per germline (reference sequence). The CDR3 loop spans 13 amino acids. The CDR3 nucleotides are TGTGCCACCAGCGCCAGGGGGCTCCATGGCTACACCTTC. The encoded protein is CATSARGLHGYTF. Complete variable domain (other parts from reference TRBV15 and TRBJ1-2): DAMVIQNPRYQVTQFGKPVTLSCSQTLNHNVMYWYQQKSSQAPKLLFHYYDKDFNNEADTPDNFQSRRPNTSFCFLDIRSPGLGDTAMYLCATSARGLHGYTFGSGTRLTVV.

This chain links TRBV29-1 with TRBJ2-7; D gene uncertain. CDR1 and CDR2 from the germline V gene are SQVTM and ANQGSEA. Trimming stripped 1 base from V and 2 bases from J, with 9 bases between. This CDR3 spans 13 amino acids. CDR3 sequence (DNA): TGCAGCGTTGAAGTATCGAGTACCTACGAGCAGTACTTC. Its translation: CSVEVSSTYEQYF.

The J gene is TRBJ2-5, the V gene TRBV27, with D tentatively TRBD1 (5 bases). The DNA end favors TRBJ2-7, so the J call may be wrong. Germline-derived CDR1 and CDR2 are MNHEY and SMNVEV (reference sequence). The CDR3 sequence is 16 residues long. Written as DNA, the CDR3 is TGTGCCAGCAGCTATCTGGCTGACAGCAAATTCTACGAGCAGTACTTC. Protein sequence: CASSYLADSKFYEQYF.

The chain is built from TRBV6-5 and TRBJ1-1, with D possibly being TRBD1 (5 bases). This CDR3 has 13 residues. Germline V gene lookup returns CDR1 MNHEY and CDR2 SVGAGI. Trimming pared 5 bases from V and 7 bases from J, leaving 14 bases between. CDR3 amino acids: CASSTPGPLEAFF. The CDR3 DNA sequence: TGTGCCAGCAGTACCCCGGGACCCCTTGAAGCTTTCTTT.

This clone was seen only once. The V gene is TRBV7-6, the J gene TRBJ2-3, with 14 bases fitting TRBD2. With 6 bases clipped from V and 4 bases from J, the junction kept 15 bases outside the gene matches. Per germline, CDR1 SGHVS and CDR2 FNYEAQ. The CDR3 is made up of 19 amino acids. The CDR3 DNA follows: TGTGCCAGCAGTCGAGGGCCGACTAGCGGGAGGGCCAGGGCAGATACGCAGTATTTT. Protein: CASSRGPTSGRARADTQYF.

This clone was detected only once. V is TRBV13 and J is TRBJ1-3, with a tentative D call TRBD1 (5 bases). Per germline, CDR1 PRHDT and CDR2 FYEKMQ (reference sequence). CDR3 size: 16 residues. Deletions cut 5 bases from V and 0 bases from J, with 14 bases between. CDR3 sequence reads: CASSGGTPSSGNTIYF. In DNA, the CDR3 is TGTGCCAGCAGCGGGGGGACTCCTAGCTCTGGAAACACCATATATTTT.

The V gene is TRBV7-9, the J gene TRBJ2-7; D not resolved. CDR3 length equals 10 residues. Deletions cut 1 base from V and 8 bases from J, with 3 bases between. Germline CDR1 is SEHNR and CDR2 is FQNEAQ (reference sequence). CDR3 bases: TGTGCCAGCAGCTTAGATAAGCAGTACTTC. Protein product: CASSLDKQYF.

The V and J genes are TRBV11-2 and TRBJ2-7; the D gene is possibly TRBD1 (6 bases). The germline CDR1 and CDR2 sequences are SGHAT and FQNNGV. The V end was cut by 1 base, the J end by 6 bases, with 10 bases between. The CDR3 contains 13 residues. CDR3 amino acids: CASSLAGAPEQYF. CDR3 coding DNA: TGTGCCAGCAGCTTAGCAGGGGCCCCCGAGCAGTACTTC.

This clone is medium-sized (0.01 to 0.1%) by share. This rearrangement joins TRBV4-1 to TRBJ1-4; weak D call: TRBD1 (5 bases). V dropped 2 bases and J dropped 5 bases, with 15 bases sitting between them. CDR1 and CDR2 (germline): MGHRA, YSYEKL. The CDR3 has 16 amino acids. In DNA form, the CDR3 reads TGCGCCAGCAGCCAATCCCGGGACCCATCCAATGAAAAACTGTTTTTT. This translates into CASSQSRDPSNEKLFF.

The gene calls are TRBV4-1 and TRBJ2-5; TRBD2 matches at 13 bases. Germline-derived CDR1 and CDR2 are MGHRA and YSYEKL. Losses at the gene ends were 4 bases for V and 2 bases for J; bases not matched to a gene: 4. The CDR3 is made up of 16 amino acids. CDR3 in amino acids: CASSPGTSGIQETQYF. The DNA for the CDR3 is TGCGCCAGCAGCCCCGGGACTAGCGGGATTCAAGAGACCCAGTACTTC.

This clone was found a few times. The sample has other DNA sequences that encode this CDR3 too. The chain joins TRBV7-2 to TRBJ1-1; D gene unclear. Trimming shortened V by 3 bases and J by 0 bases, and 5 bases separated the two germline ends. CDR1 and CDR2 from the germline V gene are SGHTA and FQGNSA. The CDR3 covers 13 residues. The CDR3 DNA sequence: TGTGCCAGCAGCTTCTCAGTGAACACTGAAGCTTTCTTT. Protein sequence: CASSFSVNTEAFF.

The J gene is TRBJ1-3, the V gene TRBV5-6, with TRBD1 matching 8 bases. The CDR3 runs 15 residues. The germline CDR1 and CDR2 sequences are SGHDT and YYEEEE. Germline trimming cut 3 bases from V and 4 bases from J; bases unmatched to any gene: 6. The CDR3 protein is CASSYLTGDGNTIYF. CDR3 bases: TGTGCCAGCAGCTATTTGACAGGGGACGGAAACACCATATATTTT.

This clone was seen just once. The chain is built from TRBV29-1 and TRBJ2-7; possibly TRBD1 or TRBD2 for D (5 bases each). V gave up 2 bases and J gave up 0 bases, with 11 bases separating them. Germline V gene lookup returns CDR1 SQVTM and CDR2 ANQGSEA. The CDR3 covers 14 residues. The CDR3 loop is CSVERDPNSYEQYF. In DNA, the CDR3 is TGCAGCGTTGAAAGGGACCCCAACTCCTACGAGCAGTACTTC.

This chain connects TRBV10-1 to TRBJ1-1; D not resolved. Trimming shortened V by 6 bases and J by 4 bases, and 12 bases separated the two germline ends. CDR1 and CDR2 from the germline V gene are WNHNN and SYGVQD (reference sequence). The CDR3 is made up of 13 amino acids. The CDR3 region has the DNA TGCGCCAGCAGGAGGACTTGGGGCACTGAAGCTTTCTTT. This encodes CASRRTWGTEAFF.

This chain links TRBV6-1 with TRBJ1-1; D unclear. The CDR3 is 16 amino acids. Germline CDR1 reads MNHNS; CDR2 reads SASEGT. Trimming took off 0 bases at V and 3 bases at J, with 14 bases between the two ends. The CDR3 sequence: CASSEAGIRWDTEAFF. In DNA form, the CDR3 reads TGTGCCAGCAGTGAAGCGGGGATAAGGTGGGACACTGAAGCTTTCTTT.

The chain recombines TRBV18 with TRBJ2-5, with TRBD2 identical over 14 bases. Germline-derived CDR1 and CDR2 are KGHSH and LQKENI. The CDR3 length is 17 residues. V lost 3 bases, J lost 1 base, and 4 bases stayed unmatched. The CDR3 region has the DNA TGTGCCAGCTCACCCCTGACTAGCGGGAGGGCCCAAGAGACCCAGTACTTC. It specifies CASSPLTSGRAQETQYF.

The chain is built from TRBV4-2 and TRBJ2-3; TRBD2 aligns across 7 bases. The length of the CDR3 is 17 residues. J lost 3 bases, V lost 0 bases, and 9 bases had no gene match. Germline lookup yields CDR1 LGHNA and CDR2 YNFKEQ. The CDR3 is CASSQDNPASGTDTQYF. The CDR3 coding sequence is TGTGCCAGCAGCCAAGATAACCCGGCTAGCGGAACAGATACGCAGTATTTT.

The chain links TRBV28 to TRBJ2-7; a weak D match, TRBD2 (6 bases). The CDR3 consists of 11 residues. V lost 7 bases, J lost 9 bases, and 13 bases lay in between. Germline CDR1 MDHEN, CDR2 SYDVKM. The CDR3 nucleotides are TGTGCCAGCACCATCGGGGGTTTGCAGTACTTC. Translation: CASTIGGLQYF.

The V and J genes are TRBV19 and TRBJ2-5; TRBD2 might be the D (6 bases). The germline gives CDR1 LNHDA, CDR2 SQIVND (reference sequence). The CDR3 is 15 amino acids. Trimming removed 3 bases from V and 5 bases from J, with 16 bases in between. CDR3 bases: TGTGCCAGTAGTATGGTCCTAGCGAACCGGGAGACCCAGTACTTC. This codes for CASSMVLANRETQYF. The variable domain in full, with the rest retrieved from reference TRBV19 and TRBJ2-5, is DGGITQSPKYLFRKEGQNVTLSCEQNLNHDAMYWYRQDPGQGLRLIYYSQIVNDFQKGDIAEGYSVSREKKESFPLTVTSAQKNPTAFYLCASSMVLANRETQYFGPGTRLLVL.

The V and J genes are TRBV6-4 and TRBJ1-2, with D perhaps TRBD1 (5 bases). There are 12 residues in the CDR3. Germline CDR1 reads MRHNA; CDR2 reads SNTAGT. V shed 5 bases and J shed 7 bases, with 11 bases lying between them. CDR3 sequence: CASSRSGLGYTF. The CDR3 coding sequence is TGTGCCAGCAGTAGATCGGGGCTTGGCTACACCTTC.

The chain is built from TRBV27 and TRBJ1-4, with D maybe TRBD1 (6 bases). V was pared by 6 bases and J by 5 bases, with 16 bases between. The CDR3 is 15 residues long. Per germline, CDR1 MNHEY and CDR2 SMNVEV (reference sequence). This CDR3 is CASSLMGGPNEKLFF. The CDR3 coding sequence is TGTGCCAGCAGCTTAATGGGGGGCCCGAATGAAAAACTGTTTTTT. Combining the CDR3 with reference TRBV27 and TRBJ1-4 gives the whole variable domain EAQVTQNPRYLITVTGKKLTVTCSQNMNHEYMSWYRQDPGLGLRQIYYSMNVEVTDKGDVPEGYKVSRKEKRNFPLILESPSPNQTSLYFCASSLMGGPNEKLFFGSGTQLSVL.

The gene calls are TRBV5-1 and TRBJ2-3, with D uncertain. From germline, CDR1 is SGHRS and CDR2 YFSETQ. Trimming left V 0 bases short and J 3 bases short, with 14 bases between. This CDR3 is built from 16 residues. Written as DNA, the CDR3 is TGCGCCAGCAGCTTGGGTCACAATGACCGAACAGATACGCAGTATTTT. It codes for CASSLGHNDRTDTQYF.

This chain joins TRBV2 and TRBJ1-2, with 9 positions matching TRBD1. With V trimmed by 6 bases and J by 4 bases, 12 bases remained unmatched. CDR1 is SNHLY, CDR2 FYNNEI, per germline. This CDR3 has 16 amino acids. This chain's CDR3 is CASSSSLRDRAYGYTF. The CDR3 region has the DNA TGTGCCAGCAGCTCTAGTTTAAGGGACAGGGCCTATGGCTACACCTTC.